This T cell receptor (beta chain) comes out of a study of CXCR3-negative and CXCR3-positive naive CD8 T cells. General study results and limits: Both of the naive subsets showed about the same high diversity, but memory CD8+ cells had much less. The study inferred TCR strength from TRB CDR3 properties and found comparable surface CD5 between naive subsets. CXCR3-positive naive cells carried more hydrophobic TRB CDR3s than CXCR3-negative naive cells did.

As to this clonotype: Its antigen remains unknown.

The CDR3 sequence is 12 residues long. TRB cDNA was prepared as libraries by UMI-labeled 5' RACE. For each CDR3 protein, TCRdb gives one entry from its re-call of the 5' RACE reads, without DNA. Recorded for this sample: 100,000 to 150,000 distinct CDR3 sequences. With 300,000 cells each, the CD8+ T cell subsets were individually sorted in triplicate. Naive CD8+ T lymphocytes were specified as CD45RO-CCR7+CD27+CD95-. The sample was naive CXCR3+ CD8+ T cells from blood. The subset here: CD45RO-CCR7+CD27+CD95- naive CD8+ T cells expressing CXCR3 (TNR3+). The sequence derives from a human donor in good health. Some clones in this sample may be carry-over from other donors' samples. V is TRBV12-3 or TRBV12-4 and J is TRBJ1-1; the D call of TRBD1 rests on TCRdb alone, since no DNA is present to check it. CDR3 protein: CASSPGSTEAFF.